In this sample, the clone carrying this TCR beta chain turned up once. This record belongs to a study of OX40 agonist ivuxolimab in advanced cancers. The ends were cut back, 2 bases at V and 2 bases at J, with 6 bases in the middle. Germline V gene data show CDR1 as KGHSH and CDR2 as LQKENI. The CDR3 loop spans 14 amino acids. The assay was immunoSEQ multiplex PCR, and TCRdb's table has in-frame clones only and misses some. Of about 48,000 clones listed, around 83% are singletons. This material consisted of CD4+ or CD8+ T cells sorted from blood, taken in a trial of the OX40 agonist ivuxolimab. The receptor was derived from an adult with an advanced solid tumor such as melanoma, head and neck, liver or kidney cancer. J is TRBJ2-2 and V is TRBV18; no reliable D call. CDR3: CASSPETNTGELFF. CDR3 sequence (DNA): TGTGCCAGCTCACCAGAAACAAACACCGGGGAGCTGTTTTTT.